Below are 15 T cell receptor beta chains sequenced from a single sample in a study of cytomegalovirus exposure and HLA in healthy donors. The PCR had 60 Vbeta and 13 Jbeta primers. TCRdb's copy holds only in-frame clones and misses some; the assay was immunoSEQ multiplex PCR. The sample carries 100,000 to 150,000 clones, 60% to 80% recorded once. Sequencing used PBMCs. The source of these receptors is a male donor in good health and CMV-seronegative.

V gene TRBV30 combines with J gene TRBJ1-1; TRBD1 is a possible D gene (6 bases). The ends were cut back, 0 bases at V and 6 bases at J, with 14 bases in the middle. This CDR3 is built from 14 residues. Germline CDR1 is GTSNPN and CDR2 is SVGIG (reference sequence). The CDR3 reads CAWSVGGGRAEAFF. In DNA, the CDR3 is TGTGCCTGGAGTGTAGGCGGGGGCAGGGCTGAAGCTTTCTTT. The full variable domain, rest sourced from reference TRBV30 and TRBJ1-1, is SQTIHQWPATLVQPVGSPLSLECTVEGTSNPNLYWYRQAAGRGLQLLFYSVGIGQISSEVPQNLSASRPQDRQFILSSKKLLLSDSGFYLCAWSVGGGRAEAFFGQGTRLTVV.

The V call is TRBV2, the J call TRBJ2-7; TRBD2 agrees at 7 bases. V shed 3 bases, J shed 4 bases, and the junction held 0 bases outside the gene matches. This CDR3 contains 12 residues. Per germline, CDR1 SNHLY and CDR2 FYNNEI. The CDR3 DNA is TGTGCCAGCAGTGATAGCGGGTACGAGCAGTACTTC. It is translated as CASSDSGYEQYF.

This clone was found once. The CDR3 reads CATSRDLPGAGSEAFF. CDR3 sequence (DNA): TGTGCCACCAGCAGAGATCTCCCGGGAGCGGGGTCTGAAGCTTTCTTT. V usage is TRBV15 and J usage is TRBJ1-1; D not resolved. V was clipped by 0 bases and J by 6 bases, with 17 bases between them. The CDR3 contains 16 residues. Germline values: CDR1 LNHNV, CDR2 YYDKDF (reference sequence).

The J gene is TRBJ2-3, the V gene TRBV27; TRBD1 might be the D (6 bases). The V and J ends lost 6 bases and 3 bases respectively, with 10 bases between them. The germline V gene has CDR1 MNHEY and CDR2 SMNVEV (reference sequence). The CDR3 length is 13 residues. The CDR3, as DNA: TGTGCCAGCAGACAAACAGGGACAGATACGCAGTATTTT. Its translation is CASRQTGTDTQYF.

This clone was recorded a few times. The CDR3 nucleotides read TGTGCCAGCAGCCAAAAGTCGGGGGGGTACTACGAGCAGTACTTC. Protein sequence: CASSQKSGGYYEQYF. This rearrangement joins TRBV14 to TRBJ2-7; 8 bases align to TRBD2. This CDR3 comprises 15 residues. The germline V gene has CDR1 SGHDN and CDR2 FVKESK. Trimming took 2 bases from V and 3 from J; bases not matched to a gene: 6.

The chain employs TRBV29-1 and TRBJ1-4; 9 bases line up with TRBD1. V lost 6 bases and J lost 2; bases outside the gene matches: 10. Per the germline V gene, CDR1 is SQVTM and CDR2 is ANQGSEA. The CDR3 contains 16 residues. CDR3 in DNA: TGCAGCGTCGCCGGGGACAGGGAATGGACTAATGAAAAACTGTTTTTT. This codes for CSVAGDREWTNEKLFF.

The gene calls are TRBV7-6 and TRBJ2-1, with 7 bases identical to TRBD1. Losses at the gene ends were 0 bases for V and 0 bases for J; bases not matched to a gene: 2. The CDR3 spans 16 residues. Germline CDR1 SGHVS, CDR2 FNYEAQ. CDR3 DNA: TGTGCCAGCAGCTTAGCGGGACAGAGCTCCTACAATGAGCAGTTCTTC. This gives the protein CASSLAGQSSYNEQFF.

In DNA, the CDR3 is TGTGCCAGTGCGGACAGGGGAAGTTACGAGCAGTACTTC. This translates into CASADRGSYEQYF. J is TRBJ2-7 and V is TRBV19, with 9 bases that match TRBD1. V gave up 8 bases and J gave up 4 bases; unmatched junction bases: 6. CDR3 length: 13 residues. Germline-derived CDR1 and CDR2 are LNHDA and SQIVND (reference sequence).

The J gene is TRBJ2-1, the V gene TRBV6-1, with D possibly TRBD1 on 5 matching bases. Germline values: CDR1 MNHNS, CDR2 SASEGT. V lost 2 bases, J lost 5 bases, and 10 bases lay in between. CDR3 length: 14 residues. CDR3 amino acids: CASSEWAGNNEQFF. In DNA, the CDR3 is TGTGCCAGCAGTGAATGGGCAGGGAACAATGAGCAGTTCTTC.

The chain links TRBV28 to TRBJ1-2; tentatively, D is TRBD1 (5 bases). V was cut by 3 bases and J by 4 bases, with 15 bases left in between. This CDR3 is built from 15 residues. The germline gives CDR1 MDHEN, CDR2 SYDVKM. Written as DNA, the CDR3 is TGTGCCAGCAGTTTTAGTGGGGGGAAGAGCTATGGCTACACCTTC. Amino acids: CASSFSGGKSYGYTF.

This clone was detected a few times. The chain has TRBV7-6 and TRBJ1-1, with 7 positions matching TRBD1. V gave up 0 bases and J gave up 4 bases; unmatched junction bases: 5. Germline CDR1 reads SGHVS; CDR2 reads FNYEAQ. The CDR3 covers 15 residues. Here the CDR3 reads CASSLATGVSTEAFF. DNA of the CDR3: TGTGCCAGCAGCTTAGCTACAGGGGTGTCCACTGAAGCTTTCTTT.

This clone was seen more than once but under ten times. The chain links TRBV19 to TRBJ2-5; perhaps TRBD1 as D (5 bases). Trimming took 10 bases from V and 1 from J, leaving 16 bases between them. This CDR3 region has 14 residues. Germline CDR1 LNHDA, CDR2 SQIVND (reference sequence). This CDR3 reads CATLRGGFQETQYF. In nucleotides, the CDR3 is TGTGCCACCCTTAGGGGCGGATTCCAAGAGACCCAGTACTTC.

The gene calls are TRBV18 and TRBJ2-1, with 7 bases matching TRBD1. There are 20 residues in the CDR3. The germline gives CDR1 KGHSH, CDR2 LQKENI. After removal of 2 bases from V and 4 bases from J, the junction contained 20 bases not matched to a gene. Written as DNA, the CDR3 is TGTGCCAGCTCACCATTCGTCTTAGGGACAGACGCCTTAGGTTACAATGAGCAGTTCTTC. Protein product: CASSPFVLGTDALGYNEQFF.

The gene calls are TRBV4-2 and TRBJ2-7, with 7 bases that match TRBD2. Germline CDR1 and CDR2: LGHNA and YNFKEQ. With V trimmed by 1 base and J by 2 bases, 5 bases remained unmatched. The CDR3 totals 15 residues. The CDR3 region has the DNA TGTGCCAGCAGCCAAGGGCTAGCGGATCCCTACGAGCAGTACTTC. This gives the protein CASSQGLADPYEQYF.

The chain combines TRBV9 with TRBJ2-1; TRBD1 aligns across 7 bases. The length of the CDR3 is 15 residues. V shed 2 bases and J 0 bases; nucleotides not matched to a gene: 2. Germline V gives CDR1 SGDLS, CDR2 YYNGEE. DNA of the CDR3: TGTGCCAGCAGCGTCGGGACAGTCTCCTACAATGAGCAGTTCTTC. Amino acids: CASSVGTVSYNEQFF.